This T cell receptor (beta chain) was retrieved from a study of CD8 T cells in ankylosing spondylitis. Study-wide results and limits: Some motif variants had been reported before (in reactive arthritis synovial fluid and blood). Within matched ankylosing spondylitis synovial fluid, disease-linked clones were reportedly significantly enriched. What seemed typical of ankylosing spondylitis blood was a TCR beta motif built from about eight highly homologous variants.

Looked up from germline, CDR1 is DFQATT and CDR2 is SNEGSKA (reference sequence). The ends were cut back, 3 bases at V and 3 bases at J, with 11 bases in the middle. The CDR3 is 13 residues long. TCRdb processed the 5' RACE reads anew with MiXCR; each CDR3 protein has one entry. The sample shows 650,000 to 800,000 distinct CDR3 sequences, roughly 19% of them seen only once. A few counts support this clonotype. The antigen remains undetermined. The chain recombines TRBV20-1 with TRBJ2-5, with D uncertain. Sample: blood, either unsorted or a sorted T cell fraction (not recorded which). The TCR comes from a male donor with ankylosing spondylitis. The CDR3 DNA reads TGCAGTGCTAGTGGCCCAAAGGAAGAGACCCAGTACTTC. Protein: CSASGPKEETQYF.